This T cell receptor beta chain was sequenced in a study of shared clonotypes between healthy human individuals. This CDR3 region has 13 residues. Germline V gene data show CDR1 as SNHLY and CDR2 as FYNNEI. Trimming shortened V by 7 bases and J by 4 bases, and 11 bases separated the two germline ends. Per the authors' pipeline: ImmunoSEQ gave junction-only sequences without quality scores, so filtering differed. Assay: immunoSEQ multiplex PCR; the TCRdb copy retains only in-frame clones and omits some. From that table come the V and J calls and clone size; the DNA was used to work out D and trimming. The sample records 1.6 million or so clones, 98% being singletons.

The V gene is TRBV2, the J gene TRBJ1-5; D gene ambiguous. Sequenced sample: naive CD4+ T cells sorted from blood. Regarding subset: CD45RA+ positively selected. This receptor was taken from a man aged 25 to 45 in good health. CDR3 residues: CASMAEVNQPQHF. In DNA, the CDR3 is TGTGCCAGCATGGCAGAGGTTAATCAGCCCCAGCATTTT.